This T cell receptor beta chain was retrieved from a study of T cell responses to AZD1222 COVID-19 vaccine. Per the germline V gene, CDR1 is SGHRS and CDR2 is YFSETQ. With V trimmed by 0 bases and J by 2 bases, 7 bases remained unmatched. The CDR3 extends over 16 amino acids. Only in-frame clones appear in the TCRdb table, and some are missing; sequencing was by immunoSEQ multiplex PCR. The sample holds about 170,000 clones, about 88% seen once. Sequencing used peripheral blood, obtained on day 0 of AZD1222 vaccination. The TCR sequence derives from an adult in good health. This rearrangement joins TRBV5-1 to TRBJ2-5; 7 bases are shared with TRBD2. The CDR3 sequence: CASSLASGVAQETQYF. In DNA form, the CDR3 reads TGCGCCAGCAGCTTGGCAAGCGGGGTAGCACAAGAGACCCAGTACTTC.